The TCR beta chain described here comes from a study of blood T cell repertoires in COVID-19. Across the study: Researchers got acute and convalescent COVID-19 samples from the United States, Italy and Spain. In each case, the material was cDNA or gDNA derived from T cells, B-cell-depleted T cells, or PBMCs.

Per the authors' pipeline: Estimated nucleated cell counts came from reference gene primer amplification. This table comes from immunoSEQ multiplex PCR, and its TCRdb copy is limited to in-frame clones, with some not included. V and J calls plus clone size are reproduced from that table; the DNA served to infer D and trimming. The table records approximately 110,000 clones, 85% to 90% of them present only once. Trimming removed 0 bases at V and 3 bases at J, with 7 bases between. Germline assignment: CDR1 SGHRS and CDR2 YFSETQ. The CDR3 has 13 amino acids. The TCR originated in a man in his fifties with acute or convalescent COVID-19. Sample: peripheral blood. V and J are TRBV5-1 and TRBJ2-7, with D unclear. CDR3 region: CASSLGGLYEQYF. The CDR3 DNA reads as TGCGCCAGCAGCTTGGGCGGCCTCTACGAGCAGTACTTC.